The 30 T cell receptor beta chains reported below all come from one sample, sequenced in a study of blood T cell repertoires in COVID-19. Clones were sequenced by immunoSEQ multiplex PCR, and TCRdb holds only the in-frame ones, with some missing. The sample includes some 220,000 clones, 85% of them seen just once. The sequencing input was peripheral blood. These receptor sequences come from a woman in her sixties with active or convalescent COVID-19.

The chain links TRBV4-1 to TRBJ1-2; D is perhaps TRBD1 (6 bases). Between the trimmed V and J ends, which lost 4 bases and 8 bases, there was a span of 17 bases. The CDR3 loop spans 14 amino acids. CDR1 MGHRA and CDR2 YSYEKL come from the germline V gene. The CDR3, as DNA: TGCGCCAGCAGCCGGTCAGGACAGCTTTGGGGCTACACCTTC. Its translation: CASSRSGQLWGYTF.

This clone has only one observation. The V gene is TRBV20-1, the J gene TRBJ2-3; TRBD2 aligns across 14 bases. CDR1 is DFQATT, CDR2 SNEGSKA, per germline (reference sequence). This CDR3 has 16 amino acids. With 3 bases clipped from V and 2 bases from J, the junction kept 4 bases outside the gene matches. The CDR3 DNA follows: TGCAGTGCTAGTATGGGACTAGCGGGGGACACAGATACGCAGTATTTT. It is translated as CSASMGLAGDTDTQYF.

The J gene is TRBJ1-6, the V gene TRBV19; weak D call: TRBD1 (5 bases). The CDR3 is 14 residues long. The germline CDR1 and CDR2 sequences are LNHDA and SQIVND (reference sequence). Trimming removed 7 bases at V and 7 bases at J, with 14 bases between. This CDR3 is CASTQGVFNSPLHF. For the CDR3, the DNA is TGTGCCAGTACGCAAGGGGTATTCAATTCACCCCTCCACTTT.

The chain combines TRBV19 with TRBJ1-5; possibly TRBD1 for D (6 bases). V was pared by 7 bases and J by 1 base, with 17 bases between. From germline, CDR1 is LNHDA and CDR2 SQIVND (reference sequence). CDR3 size: 16 residues. Here the CDR3 reads CASISQGGLSNQPQHF. In nucleotides, the CDR3 is TGTGCCAGTATTTCACAGGGAGGGTTAAGCAATCAGCCCCAGCATTTT.

The genes are TRBV11-2 and TRBJ2-2; 9 bases agree with TRBD2. The V gene end was trimmed by 1 base and the J gene end by 6 bases; junction bases not matched to a gene: 15. Germline CDR1 SGHAT, CDR2 FQNNGV. The CDR3 sequence is 19 residues long. The CDR3 DNA reads as TGTGCCAGCAGCTTAGGAGGCCGCCCCGGGACTAGCCCGCCCGGGGAGCTGTTTTTT. Amino acid sequence: CASSLGGRPGTSPPGELFF.

The gene calls are TRBV5-4 and TRBJ1-2; 8 bases agree with TRBD1. V shed 0 bases and J 2 bases; nucleotides not matched to a gene: 6. The CDR3 length is 16 residues. Germline V CDR1 and CDR2: SGHNT, YYREEE (reference sequence). The CDR3 coding sequence is TGTGCCAGCAGCTTGGCGCCAGGGGGCAACAACTATGGCTACACCTTC. Residues: CASSLAPGGNNYGYTF.

This clone was counted once. The CDR3 sequence: CAWSVGPGQGIGQPQHF. CDR3 nucleotide sequence: TGTGCCTGGAGTGTAGGCCCCGGGCAGGGGATAGGTCAGCCCCAGCATTTT. This chain joins TRBV30 and TRBJ1-5; a weak D match, TRBD1 (6 bases). The V end lost 0 bases, the J end lost 6 bases, and 21 bases lay between the germline ends. The CDR3 runs to 17 residues. Looked up from germline, CDR1 is GTSNPN and CDR2 is SVGIG (reference sequence).

This clone came up a few times. The genes are TRBV6-5 and TRBJ2-1, with TRBD2 matching over 10 bases. This CDR3 is 15 amino acids long. J lost 2 bases, V lost 8 bases, and 6 bases had no gene match. Germline V gene lookup returns CDR1 MNHEY and CDR2 SVGAGI. DNA for the CDR3: TGTGCCAGCCGTACACTAGCGGGGACCTACAATGAGCAGTTCTTC. Its protein is CASRTLAGTYNEQFF.

V is TRBV7-9 and J is TRBJ2-5; 7 nucleotides match TRBD1. Germline CDR1 reads SEHNR; CDR2 reads FQNEAQ (reference sequence). CDR3 length equals 15 residues. J was trimmed by 2 bases and V by 5 bases; bases with no gene match: 8. The CDR3 region has the DNA TGTGCCAGCAGCCCTTCCGGGACAGAACAAGAGACCCAGTACTTC. It translates to CASSPSGTEQETQYF.

This clone came up a few times. The chain uses TRBV7-9 and TRBJ1-1, with a tentative D call TRBD1 (5 bases). Trimming shortened V by 3 bases and J by 1 base, and 6 bases separated the two germline ends. Germline V lookup: CDR1 SEHNR, CDR2 FQNEAQ (reference sequence). The CDR3 totals 13 residues. The CDR3 sequence: CASSLTENTEAFF. Here the CDR3 DNA reads TGTGCCAGCAGCTTGACAGAGAACACTGAAGCTTTCTTT.

V and J are TRBV5-1 and TRBJ1-2, with D possibly being TRBD1 (5 bases). Germline V gene sequence: CDR1 SGHRS, CDR2 YFSETQ. The CDR3 is 13 amino acids. The V and J ends lost 4 bases and 2 bases respectively, with 9 bases between them. CDR3 sequence: CASSVGPNYGYTF. For the CDR3, the DNA is TGCGCCAGCAGCGTGGGGCCAAACTATGGCTACACCTTC.

This chain uses TRBV7-8 with TRBJ1-5; TRBD1 matches 8 bases. Germline loops: CDR1 SGHVS, CDR2 FQNEAQ. The CDR3 runs 17 residues. The ends lost 5 bases at V and 0 bases at J; junction bases unmatched: 9. DNA of the CDR3: TGTGCCAGCAGCCTACTATCGACAGGGGATAGCAATCAGCCCCAGCATTTT. It codes for CASSLLSTGDSNQPQHF.

This clone was seen once. The V call is TRBV3-1 (or the pseudogene TRBV3-2), the J call TRBJ2-3; 11 nucleotides agree with TRBD2. V was clipped by 0 bases and J by 2 bases; unmatched bases: 13. The CDR3 spans 20 residues. Germline lookup yields CDR1 LGHDT and CDR2 YNNKEL (reference sequence). The DNA of the CDR3 is TGTGCCAGCAGCCAAGACCCTCTCGTCTTTAGCGGGAGGGCCACAGATACGCAGTATTTT. Residues: CASSQDPLVFSGRATDTQYF.

The rearrangement uses TRBV19 and TRBJ1-2; 9 bases match TRBD1. Looked up from germline, CDR1 is LNHDA and CDR2 is SQIVND (reference sequence). Trimming removed 1 base from V and 7 bases from J; junction bases left unmatched: 10. The CDR3 totals 16 residues. CDR3 sequence (DNA): TGTGCCAGTAGTATAGTTATTGGGACAGGGTCGTTTGGCTACACCTTC. As protein: CASSIVIGTGSFGYTF.

V and J are TRBV5-1 and TRBJ1-2; 8 bases line up with TRBD1. J gave up 9 bases and V 7 bases, and 11 bases lay outside the gene matches. Germline-derived CDR1 and CDR2 are SGHRS and YFSETQ. The CDR3 spans 13 residues. DNA of the CDR3: TGCGCCAGCTCCAGGGCAGGGGGCGCGAGCTACACCTTC. It encodes CASSRAGGASYTF.

The CDR3 coding sequence is TGCGCCAGCAGCTTGACGGGACAGGGTAATGGCTACACCTTC. As protein: CASSLTGQGNGYTF. This chain links TRBV5-1 with TRBJ1-2, with TRBD1 matching over 9 bases. Per germline, CDR1 SGHRS and CDR2 YFSETQ. The CDR3 is made up of 14 amino acids. J lost 6 bases, V lost 1 base, and 4 bases had no gene match.

The chain carries TRBV10-3 and TRBJ2-1, with TRBD2 matching over 9 bases. The germline V gene encodes CDR1 ENHRY and CDR2 SYGVKD. Unmatched junction bases numbered 10, after V lost 2 bases and J lost 5 bases. This CDR3 spans 17 amino acids. The CDR3 spells CAISEPSLAGGNNEQFF. Here the CDR3 DNA reads TGTGCCATCAGTGAGCCATCATTGGCGGGAGGGAACAATGAGCAGTTCTTC.

In DNA form, the CDR3 reads TGTGCCAGCAGAGCCGGGACAGGGAGTTACGAGCAGTACTTC. Residues: CASRAGTGSYEQYF. This sequence joins TRBV7-9 and TRBJ2-7; 9 nucleotides line up with TRBD1. The CDR3 covers 14 residues. The germline CDR1 and CDR2 sequences are SEHNR and FQNEAQ (reference sequence). V gave up 6 bases and J gave up 4 bases; unmatched junction bases: 7.

This sequence joins TRBV12-5 and TRBJ2-1, with 9 nucleotides matching TRBD1. Per germline, CDR1 LGHNT and CDR2 FRNRAP. V shed 0 bases, J shed 6 bases, and the junction held 9 bases outside the gene matches. CDR3 size: 17 residues. CDR3 sequence (DNA): TGTGCTAGTGGTTTGGTAGTTAACAGGGGGCAGGGCAATGAGCAGTTCTTC. Translating gives CASGLVVNRGQGNEQFF. Full variable domain (rest looked up from reference TRBV12-5 and TRBJ2-1): DARVTQTPRHKVTEMGQEVTMRCQPILGHNTVFWYRQTMMQGLELLAYFRNRAPLDDSGMPKDRFSAEMPDATLATLKIQPSEPRDSAVYFCASGLVVNRGQGNEQFFGPGTRLTVL.

The chain uses TRBV9 and TRBJ1-6, with TRBD1 as a possible D gene (6 bases). V was shortened by 1 base and J by 6 bases, with 11 bases between the two germline ends. This CDR3 spans 15 amino acids. The germline CDR1 and CDR2 sequences are SGDLS and YYNGEE. The CDR3 reads CASSVTDRFNSPLHF. CDR3 nucleotides: TGTGCCAGCAGCGTAACAGACAGGTTTAATTCACCCCTCCACTTT.

The chain has TRBV12-3 or TRBV12-4 and TRBJ2-1, with 7 nucleotides matching TRBD1. CDR3 length: 13 amino acids. Trimming took 1 base from V and 14 from J; bases not matched to a gene: 8. This CDR3 is CASSLGVGRGKFF. CDR3 bases: TGTGCCAGCAGTTTAGGTGTTGGCAGGGGGAAGTTCTTC.

The chain couples TRBV27 to TRBJ2-1, with TRBD2 matching over 13 bases. The germline CDR1 and CDR2 sequences are MNHEY and SMNVEV (reference sequence). Trimming removed 5 bases from V and 10 bases from J; junction bases left unmatched: 17. There are 18 residues in the CDR3. The CDR3 region has the DNA TGTGCCAGCAGTCCCCAAGTACTAGCGGGGGGGCTCGGAAGGGAGCAGTTCTTC. It is translated as CASSPQVLAGGLGREQFF.

This sequence joins TRBV3-1 (or the pseudogene TRBV3-2) and TRBJ1-3; TRBD1 agrees at 8 bases. The CDR3 loop spans 16 amino acids. J gave up 2 bases and V 5 bases, and 8 bases lay outside the gene matches. CDR1 and CDR2 from the germline V gene are LGHDT and YNNKEL (reference sequence). The DNA of the CDR3 is TGTGCCAGCAGCAGCTCGACAGGGGAGGCTGGAAACACCATATATTTT. Protein product: CASSSSTGEAGNTIYF.

The chain couples TRBV27 to TRBJ1-2, with a tentative D call TRBD1 (6 bases). The V gene lost 5 bases and the J gene lost 6 bases, with 13 bases spanning the gap. The CDR3 contains 13 residues. Germline CDR1 MNHEY, CDR2 SMNVEV (reference sequence). The DNA of the CDR3 is TGTGCCAGCAGTCCACGACAGGCTGATGGCTACACCTTC. Its protein is CASSPRQADGYTF.

This rearrangement joins TRBV5-8 to TRBJ2-5; 8 bases line up with TRBD2. The CDR3 has 15 amino acids. Germline CDR1 and CDR2: SGHTS and YDEGEE. Losses at the gene ends were 7 bases for V and 3 bases for J; bases not matched to a gene: 11. The CDR3 DNA reads as TGTGCCAGCGCCACTGGGCGGGGGGCCGAAGAGACCCAGTACTTC. Translated: CASATGRGAEETQYF.

CDR3 bases: TGTGCCAGCAGCCAAGAAATCCGGACTAACACTGAAGCTTTCTTT. Translating it yields CASSQEIRTNTEAFF. The rearrangement joins TRBV14 to TRBJ1-1; D remains unclear. With 0 bases removed from V and 2 bases from J, the gap between germline ends came to 10 bases. CDR1 is SGHDN and CDR2 is FVKESK in the germline V gene. CDR3 length: 15 residues.

The chain joins TRBV5-6 to TRBJ2-2; 7 nucleotides agree with TRBD1. The CDR3 sequence is 15 residues long. After removal of 4 bases from V and 2 bases from J, the junction contained 5 bases not matched to a gene. Germline CDR1 and CDR2: SGHDT and YYEEEE. Here the CDR3 DNA reads TGTGCCAGCAGCCTGGGACAGTTCAACACCGGGGAGCTGTTTTTT. Amino acids: CASSLGQFNTGELFF.

V and J are TRBV2 and TRBJ1-3, with TRBD1 as a possible D gene (6 bases). The germline V gene has CDR1 SNHLY and CDR2 FYNNEI. The V end was cut by 6 bases, the J end by 0 bases, with 9 bases between. The length of the CDR3 is 14 residues. The CDR3 DNA is TGTGCCAGCAGAGGACAGTTCTCTGGAAACACCATATATTTT. Translation: CASRGQFSGNTIYF.

The V call is TRBV29-1, the J call TRBJ1-2; TRBD1 might be the D (5 bases). Deletions cut 6 bases from V and 6 bases from J, with 14 bases between. Germline assignment: CDR1 SQVTM and CDR2 ANQGSEA. This CDR3 spans 12 amino acids. The CDR3 coding sequence is TGCAGCGTGGGTGGGGCGCGACATGGCTACACCTTC. Translating it yields CSVGGARHGYTF. The variable domain in full, completed from reference TRBV29-1 and TRBJ1-2, reads SAVISQKPSRDICQRGTSLTIQCQVDSQVTMMFWYRQQPGQSLTLIATANQGSEATYESGFVIDKFPISRPNLTFSTLTVSNMSPEDSSIYLCSVGGARHGYTFGSGTRLTVV.

In its sample, this clone was seen once. This chain links TRBV7-2 with TRBJ1-1; tentative D call: TRBD1 (6 bases). Trimming cost V 1 base and J 4 bases, with 10 bases left between them. The germline V gene has CDR1 SGHTA and CDR2 FQGNSA. The CDR3 length is 14 residues. CDR3 sequence reads: CASSLGQGTTEAFF. The CDR3 DNA follows: TGTGCCAGCAGCTTAGGTCAGGGGACCACTGAAGCTTTCTTT.